Following are 23 T cell receptor beta chains from one sample sequenced in a study of CD4 T cell repertoires in COVID-19. Repertoires were generated with immunoSEQ multiplex PCR, while TCRdb's copy carries only in-frame clones and drops some. The data show 70,000 to 95,000 clones, 83% seen once. The sequencing used CD4+ T cells from peripheral blood, collected after recovery from COVID-19. The receptors were gathered from a human donor who had COVID-19.

The CDR3 DNA sequence: TGTGCCAGCTCCCGTTCTTGGGGTCTCGGGGACACTGAAGCTTTCTTT. Translating it yields CASSRSWGLGDTEAFF. This sequence joins TRBV28 and TRBJ1-1; D uncertain. The CDR3 consists of 16 residues. The germline gives CDR1 MDHEN, CDR2 SYDVKM. V shed 8 bases and J shed 3 bases, with 22 bases lying between them.

The chain uses TRBV10-3 and TRBJ1-6; D might be TRBD1 (5 bases). The germline CDR1 and CDR2 sequences are ENHRY and SYGVKD. This CDR3 has 13 amino acids. The V end lost 11 bases, the J end lost 6 bases, and 14 bases lay between the germline ends. This chain's CDR3 is CALRRDSNSPLHF. In DNA, the CDR3 is TGTGCCCTACGCAGGGATTCTAATTCACCCCTCCACTTT.

This clone was detected only a few times. The V call is TRBV2, the J call TRBJ1-6; tentatively, D is TRBD1 (5 bases). V dropped 4 bases and J dropped 10 bases, with 17 bases sitting between them. Germline CDR1 reads SNHLY; CDR2 reads FYNNEI. The CDR3 loop spans 15 amino acids. CDR3 amino acids: CASSGRSGTPSPLHF. DNA of the CDR3: TGTGCCAGCAGTGGCCGTTCCGGGACGCCATCACCCCTCCACTTT.

The CDR3 bases are TGTGCCAGCAGCACCCCCCGACAGGTCCTTGTCGAGCAGTACTTC. It translates to CASSTPRQVLVEQYF. This rearrangement joins TRBV28 to TRBJ2-7; weak D call: TRBD1 (6 bases). The CDR3 runs 15 residues. Looked up from germline, CDR1 is MDHEN and CDR2 is SYDVKM. Deletions cut 6 bases from V and 6 bases from J, with 21 bases between.

This clone was counted once. This chain connects TRBV11-3 to TRBJ2-3; a possible D gene is TRBD1 (6 bases). Germline CDR1 is SGHNT and CDR2 is YENEEA. The length of the CDR3 is 14 residues. V was clipped by 0 bases and J by 5 bases, with 9 bases between them. CDR3 nucleotide sequence: TGTGCCAGCAGCTTAGAGGGGGCCAAAGATACGCAGTATTTT. Amino acid sequence: CASSLEGAKDTQYF. Filled out from reference TRBV11-3 and TRBJ2-3, the complete variable domain reads EAGVVQSPRYKIIEKKQPVAFWCNPISGHNTLYWYLQNLGQGPELLIRYENEEAVDDSQLPKDRFSAERLKGVDSTLKIQPAELGDSAVYLCASSLEGAKDTQYFGPGTRLTVL.

V and J are TRBV5-8 and TRBJ2-5, with TRBD2 matching 10 bases. The CDR3 extends over 15 amino acids. V shed 2 bases and J 3 bases; nucleotides not matched to a gene: 4. The V gene's germline CDR1 is SGHTS and CDR2 YDEGEE. For the CDR3, the DNA is TGTGCCAGCAGCTTCGGACTAGCGGTAGAAGAGACCCAGTACTTC. Amino acid sequence: CASSFGLAVEETQYF.

This chain uses TRBV3-1 (or the pseudogene TRBV3-2) with TRBJ2-1, with TRBD1 matching over 9 bases. The germline V gene encodes CDR1 LGHDT and CDR2 YNNKEL (reference sequence). The CDR3 totals 14 residues. The ends lost 4 bases at V and 6 bases at J; junction bases unmatched: 4. Written as DNA, the CDR3 is TGTGCCAGCAGCCGACAGGGGGGCTTCAATGAGCAGTTCTTC. Its protein product is CASSRQGGFNEQFF.

In this sample, this clone turned up once. The CDR3 is CASTRQPQATEAFF. The CDR3 DNA follows: TGTGCCAGTACCCGGCAGCCTCAGGCCACTGAAGCTTTCTTT. The chain has TRBV19 and TRBJ1-1; D ambiguous. The CDR3 consists of 14 residues. Per germline, CDR1 LNHDA and CDR2 SQIVND (reference sequence). Trimming removed 7 bases from V and 4 bases from J, with 16 bases in between. Variable domain in full (rest from reference TRBV19 and TRBJ1-1): DGGITQSPKYLFRKEGQNVTLSCEQNLNHDAMYWYRQDPGQGLRLIYYSQIVNDFQKGDIAEGYSVSREKKESFPLTVTSAQKNPTAFYLCASTRQPQATEAFFGQGTRLTVV.

This rearrangement joins TRBV6-1 to TRBJ2-3; no definite D call. Trimming took 7 bases from V and 0 from J, leaving 11 bases between them. CDR3 length: 14 residues. Looked up from germline, CDR1 is MNHNS and CDR2 is SASEGT. For the CDR3, the DNA is TGTGCCAGCACCATCGCGCGGAGCACAGATACGCAGTATTTT. Translated, it gives CASTIARSTDTQYF.

This chain links TRBV6-1 with TRBJ2-7; no clear D. The CDR3 covers 12 residues. Germline CDR1 is MNHNS and CDR2 is SASEGT. Trimming shortened V by 3 bases and J by 6 bases, and 9 bases separated the two germline ends. The CDR3 sequence is CASSEWVTEQYF. The DNA of the CDR3 is TGTGCCAGCAGTGAGTGGGTAACCGAGCAGTACTTC.

The chain is built from TRBV30 and TRBJ2-3, with TRBD1 matching over 8 bases. The CDR3 has 14 amino acids. Per germline, CDR1 GTSNPN and CDR2 SVGIG (reference sequence). The CDR3 bases are TGTGCATATGCTGACAGGGGAGGAGGAGATACGCAGTATTTT. Its translation is CAYADRGGGDTQYF.

The chain employs TRBV18 and TRBJ1-6; no clear D gene. Germline CDR1 is KGHSH and CDR2 is LQKENI. CDR3 length equals 18 residues. V lost 2 bases to trimming and J lost 9 bases, with 23 bases between them. The CDR3 DNA follows: TGTGCCAGCTCACCAACCGGCAAATCCACCGGAGCAACTTCACCCCTCCACTTT. It codes for CASSPTGKSTGATSPLHF.

This chain links TRBV7-8 with TRBJ2-3; TRBD2 might be the D (6 bases). This CDR3 region has 17 residues. CDR1 is SGHVS and CDR2 is FQNEAQ in the germline V gene. Trimming took off 2 bases at V and 1 base at J, with 16 bases between the two ends. CDR3 amino acids: CASSLRPGIAGTDTQYF. The CDR3 nucleotides read TGTGCCAGCAGCTTACGCCCGGGGATAGCGGGCACAGATACGCAGTATTTT.

The V call is TRBV4-1, the J call TRBJ2-3; the D gene is possibly TRBD2 (7 bases). CDR1 and CDR2 (germline): MGHRA, YSYEKL. This CDR3 region has 16 residues. V was shortened by 1 base and J by 4 bases, with 15 bases between the two germline ends. The CDR3 spells CASSQGGGRGADTQYF. DNA for the CDR3: TGCGCCAGCAGCCAAGGGGGGGGCAGGGGTGCAGATACGCAGTATTTT.

Written as DNA, the CDR3 is TGTGCCAGCAGCCAAGATTGGACTAGCGGCAGCACAGATACGCAGTATTTT. Protein sequence: CASSQDWTSGSTDTQYF. The V gene is TRBV4-2, the J gene TRBJ2-3, with 10 bases fitting TRBD2. The CDR3 is made up of 17 amino acids. V gave up 0 bases and J gave up 0 bases; unmatched junction bases: 3. Germline loops: CDR1 LGHNA, CDR2 YNFKEQ.

This chain uses TRBV12-3 or TRBV12-4 with TRBJ2-3; D is unresolved. V lost 3 bases to trimming and J lost 1 base, with 5 bases between them. This CDR3 contains 13 residues. The CDR3 nucleotides read TGTGCCAGCAGTTTTATGGGCACAGATACGCAGTATTTT. Encoded protein: CASSFMGTDTQYF.

The chain joins TRBV5-1 to TRBJ2-7; possible D gene TRBD2, 7 bases. From germline, CDR1 is SGHRS and CDR2 YFSETQ. The V gene lost 4 bases and the J gene lost 6 bases, with 23 bases spanning the gap. The CDR3 sequence is 16 residues long. CDR3: CASSPPSRGGAGEQYF. CDR3 coding DNA: TGCGCCAGCAGCCCCCCTAGTCGAGGGGGGGCGGGCGAGCAGTACTTC.

The rearrangement uses TRBV11-2 and TRBJ1-2; D gene unclear. The CDR3 extends over 14 amino acids. The V gene lost 5 bases and the J gene lost 7 bases, with 17 bases spanning the gap. Per germline, CDR1 SGHAT and CDR2 FQNNGV. In DNA form, the CDR3 reads TGTGCCAGCAGCCTGTTCACATTGGAAAGTGGCTACACCTTC. Translating gives CASSLFTLESGYTF. Full variable domain (remainder filled in from reference TRBV11-2 and TRBJ1-2): EAGVAQSPRYKIIEKRQSVAFWCNPISGHATLYWYQQILGQGPKLLIQFQNNGVVDDSQLPKDRFSAERLKGVDSTLKIQPAKLEDSAVYLCASSLFTLESGYTFGSGTRLTVV.

V gene TRBV19 combines with J gene TRBJ1-1, with D unclear. V lost 1 base and J lost 1, with 4 bases in between. Germline loops: CDR1 LNHDA, CDR2 SQIVND (reference sequence). The CDR3 covers 13 residues. The CDR3 protein is CASSIGGNTEAFF. The CDR3 bases are TGTGCCAGTAGTATAGGGGGGAACACTGAAGCTTTCTTT. The whole variable domain, filled in from reference TRBV19 and TRBJ1-1, reads DGGITQSPKYLFRKEGQNVTLSCEQNLNHDAMYWYRQDPGQGLRLIYYSQIVNDFQKGDIAEGYSVSREKKESFPLTVTSAQKNPTAFYLCASSIGGNTEAFFGQGTRLTVV.

The rearrangement links TRBV6-1 to TRBJ2-5; no clear D. V shed 2 bases and J shed 4 bases, with 11 bases lying between them. CDR1 and CDR2 from the germline V gene are MNHNS and SASEGT. The CDR3 covers 14 residues. The CDR3 is CASSERWAGETQYF. The CDR3 DNA is TGTGCCAGCAGTGAAAGGTGGGCCGGAGAGACCCAGTACTTC.

The J gene is TRBJ2-6, the V gene TRBV14; unclear D gene. Germline-derived CDR1 and CDR2 are SGHDN and FVKESK. The V gene lost 5 bases and the J gene lost 0 bases, with 5 bases spanning the gap. This CDR3 is 14 amino acids long. The CDR3: CASSSISGANVLTF. As DNA, the CDR3 is TGTGCCAGCAGCTCAATCTCTGGGGCCAACGTCCTGACTTTC.

The chain joins TRBV28 to TRBJ1-2, with 7 positions matching TRBD1. The length of the CDR3 is 15 residues. The germline gives CDR1 MDHEN, CDR2 SYDVKM. Losses at the gene ends were 5 bases for V and 4 bases for J; bases not matched to a gene: 10. The CDR3 DNA is TGTGCCAGCAGTCGTTCTGACAGGGAGGGCTATGGCTACACCTTC. It is translated as CASSRSDREGYGYTF.

This clone has only a few counts. The chain uses TRBV6-5 and TRBJ1-2; unclear D gene. The V end was cut by 8 bases, the J end by 8 bases, with 18 bases between. The germline CDR1 and CDR2 sequences are MNHEY and SVGAGI. CDR3 size: 13 residues. The CDR3: CASFQVGPKGYTF. CDR3 in DNA: TGTGCCAGCTTCCAGGTTGGCCCTAAGGGCTACACCTTC.